Shown below are 20 T cell receptor beta chains from a single sample sequenced in a study of T-cell memory formation after mild COVID-19. TCRdb re-called the 5' RACE reads through MiXCR, storing one row per CDR3 protein. The sample holds over 300,000 distinct CDR3 sequences, more than 20% seen once. Sequencing used PBMCs or a T cell subset sorted from them (not recorded which). The receptors derive from a man aged 18-30 years who had mild COVID-19 (a few samples of this study predate the infection). Cell type and time point are not known.

The chain employs TRBV14 and TRBJ2-5; 7 bases fit TRBD2. CDR1 SGHDN and CDR2 FVKESK come from the germline V gene. The CDR3 is 13 amino acids. V was clipped by 4 bases and J by 4 bases; unmatched bases: 3. For the CDR3, the DNA is TGTGCCAGCAGCCGCGGGGGAACAGAGACCCAGTACTTC. It yields the protein CASSRGGTETQYF.

This clonotype was counted between two and nine times. This chain links TRBV7-3 with TRBJ2-2; D remains unclear. V was cut by 2 bases and J by 7 bases, with 11 bases left in between. The V gene's germline CDR1 is SGHTA and CDR2 FQGTGA. The CDR3 runs to 14 residues. The CDR3 region is CASSLVPHGGELFF. DNA for the CDR3: TGTGCCAGCAGCTTAGTCCCCCACGGCGGGGAGCTGTTTTTT.

This clonotype was counted only a few times. The rearrangement uses TRBV5-1 and TRBJ2-1, with TRBD2 matching 14 bases. V shed 4 bases, J shed 4 bases, and the junction held 7 bases outside the gene matches. CDR1 is SGHRS, CDR2 YFSETQ, per germline. The CDR3 loop spans 17 amino acids. The CDR3 loop is CASSPGLAGGLYNEQFF. In DNA, the CDR3 is TGCGCCAGCAGCCCCGGACTAGCGGGGGGCCTATACAATGAGCAGTTCTTC.

The chain links TRBV6-5 to TRBJ1-5; D not certain. Germline V gene sequence: CDR1 MNHEY, CDR2 SVGAGI. Trimming shortened V by 10 bases and J by 0 bases, and 10 bases separated the two germline ends. This CDR3 has 13 residues. The CDR3 sequence: CATTENSNQPQHF. DNA for the CDR3: TGTGCCACAACAGAGAATAGCAATCAGCCCCAGCATTTT.

The chain has TRBV7-9 and TRBJ2-7; TRBD1 matches at 9 bases. Germline CDR1 and CDR2: SEHNR and FQNEAQ (reference sequence). V shed 5 bases, J shed 3 bases, and the junction held 8 bases outside the gene matches. The CDR3 runs to 15 residues. The DNA of the CDR3 is TGTGCCAGCAGCAAACTGACAGGGGGAGACTACGAGCAGTACTTC. This translates into CASSKLTGGDYEQYF.

The chain combines TRBV4-3 with TRBJ2-7; no definite D call. V was shortened by 0 bases and J by 2 bases, with 11 bases between the two germline ends. This CDR3 has 15 amino acids. In germline, CDR1 is LGHNA, CDR2 YSLEER. This CDR3 is CASSQDPGPPYEQYF. The CDR3 DNA reads as TGCGCCAGCAGCCAAGACCCCGGACCTCCCTACGAGCAGTACTTC.

The chain combines TRBV5-5 with TRBJ2-7, with 8 bases identical to TRBD1. V shed 1 base, J shed 7 bases, and the junction held 7 bases outside the gene matches. Per the germline V gene, CDR1 is SGHKS and CDR2 is YYEKEE (reference sequence). The CDR3 extends over 14 amino acids. The CDR3 region is CASSLLPGGKEQYV. The CDR3 DNA reads as TGTGCCAGCAGCTTGCTCCCAGGGGGCAAAGAGCAGTACGTC.

The V and J genes are TRBV20-1 and TRBJ2-5; 10 positions match TRBD2. V lost 1 base and J lost 3; bases outside the gene matches: 8. The CDR3 runs to 16 residues. Germline values: CDR1 DFQATT, CDR2 SNEGSKA (reference sequence). CDR3 sequence: CSARVAGGRAKETQYF. The CDR3, as DNA: TGCAGTGCTAGAGTAGCGGGGGGCCGTGCCAAAGAGACCCAGTACTTC.

In this sample, this clonotype turned up many times. The chain recombines TRBV6-5 with TRBJ2-5; D is unclear. The CDR3 is 11 amino acids. Germline V gene lookup returns CDR1 MNHEY and CDR2 SVGAGI. Trimming took 2 bases from V and 5 from J, leaving 3 bases between them. CDR3 protein: CASSYRETQYF. CDR3 in DNA: TGTGCCAGCAGTTACAGGGAGACCCAGTACTTC.

V and J are TRBV7-9 and TRBJ2-1, with TRBD1 matching 9 bases. The CDR3 runs to 12 residues. Germline V CDR1 and CDR2: SEHNR, FQNEAQ (reference sequence). After removal of 5 bases from V and 9 bases from J, the junction contained 2 bases not matched to a gene. The chain's CDR3 is CASSQGQGEQFF. The CDR3 DNA reads TGTGCCAGCAGCCAGGGACAGGGTGAGCAGTTCTTC.

The chain couples TRBV11-2 to TRBJ2-7; tentatively, D is TRBD1 (7 bases). CDR1 and CDR2 (germline): SGHAT, FQNNGV. Deletions cut 5 bases from V and 2 bases from J, with 13 bases between. The CDR3 is 14 amino acids. CDR3 amino acids: CASSVRDRAYEQYF. CDR3 DNA: TGTGCCAGCAGCGTGCGGGACAGAGCCTACGAGCAGTACTTC. Variable domain in full (rest from reference TRBV11-2 and TRBJ2-7): EAGVAQSPRYKIIEKRQSVAFWCNPISGHATLYWYQQILGQGPKLLIQFQNNGVVDDSQLPKDRFSAERLKGVDSTLKIQPAKLEDSAVYLCASSVRDRAYEQYFGPGTRLTVT.

The gene calls are TRBV6-5 and TRBJ1-2; TRBD1 might be the D (6 bases). Trimming cost V 5 bases and J 6 bases, with 13 bases left between them. CDR3 length: 13 residues. The germline V gene encodes CDR1 MNHEY and CDR2 SVGAGI. In DNA, the CDR3 is TGTGCCAGCAGTCGGGACAAATGGAATGGCTACACCTTC. Translating gives CASSRDKWNGYTF.

The chain combines TRBV7-9 with TRBJ2-3, with D possibly matching TRBD1 (5 bases). The V end lost 5 bases, the J end lost 4 bases, and 19 bases lay between the germline ends. This CDR3 region has 16 residues. Germline loops: CDR1 SEHNR, CDR2 FQNEAQ (reference sequence). CDR3 DNA: TGTGCCAGCAGCCCAGGGTTCAGGGCGTCCTCAGATACGCAGTATTTT. Protein sequence: CASSPGFRASSDTQYF.

This clonotype was detected a few times. This chain joins TRBV20-1 and TRBJ1-2, with a weak D call TRBD1 (5 bases). From germline, CDR1 is DFQATT and CDR2 SNEGSKA (reference sequence). V was shortened by 3 bases and J by 1 base, with 9 bases between the two germline ends. The CDR3 covers 13 residues. The CDR3 DNA is TGCAGTGCTAGCCTGGGGGGTAACTATGGCTACACCTTC. Translated, it gives CSASLGGNYGYTF.

This clonotype was counted only a few times. The rearrangement links TRBV7-8 to TRBJ2-5, with 8 bases lining up with TRBD1. This CDR3 contains 16 residues. J lost 4 bases, V lost 2 bases, and 9 bases had no gene match. CDR1 is SGHVS, CDR2 FQNEAQ, per germline. The CDR3 here is CASSLLDRGPGETQYF. CDR3 DNA sequence: TGTGCCAGCAGCTTACTAGACAGGGGACCGGGAGAGACCCAGTACTTC. The whole variable domain, remainder taken from reference TRBV7-8 and TRBJ2-5, is GAGVSQSPRYKVAKRGQDVALRCDPISGHVSLFWYQQALGQGPEFLTYFQNEAQLDKSGLPSDRFFAERPEGSVSTLKIQRTQQEDSAVYLCASSLLDRGPGETQYFGPGTRLLVL.

V is TRBV4-2 and J is TRBJ2-5, with D possibly TRBD2 on 6 matching bases. CDR3 size: 16 residues. V was clipped by 4 bases and J by 5 bases, with 20 bases between them. Germline values: CDR1 LGHNA, CDR2 YNFKEQ. The CDR3 nucleotides are TGTGCCAGCAGCCCCCCCGGGACGGGGGAAGGGGAGACCCAGTACTTC. This codes for CASSPPGTGEGETQYF.

This chain joins TRBV6-4 and TRBJ2-2; D is tentatively TRBD1 or TRBD2 (5 bases each). Trimming pared 9 bases from V and 5 bases from J, leaving 16 bases between. There are 14 residues in the CDR3. CDR1 MRHNA and CDR2 SNTAGT come from the germline V gene. As DNA, the CDR3 is TGTGCCAGGTTGAGGGGTAACGGTACCGGGGAGCTGTTTTTT. Its protein is CARLRGNGTGELFF.

This clonotype showed up just a few times. The gene calls are TRBV4-3 and TRBJ2-3, with 11 positions matching TRBD1. Germline V gene data show CDR1 as LGHNA and CDR2 as YSLEER. The CDR3 spans 16 residues. J gave up 4 bases and V 0 bases, and 3 bases lay outside the gene matches. The CDR3 reads CASSQDWTGGADTQYF. Here the CDR3 DNA reads TGCGCCAGCAGCCAAGATTGGACAGGGGGCGCAGATACGCAGTATTTT.

V gene TRBV5-1 combines with J gene TRBJ1-1; 10 bases are a match to TRBD1. Losses at the gene ends were 1 base for V and 10 bases for J; bases not matched to a gene: 7. This CDR3 is 14 amino acids long. Germline CDR1 reads SGHRS; CDR2 reads YFSETQ. CDR3 sequence reads: CASSLRGDRGRAFF. Here the CDR3 DNA reads TGCGCCAGCAGCTTGAGAGGGGACAGGGGAAGAGCTTTCTTT.

The chain recombines TRBV5-1 with TRBJ2-1; 7 nucleotides line up with TRBD1. The CDR3 has 15 residues. The V segment lost 4 bases and the J segment 3 bases; nucleotides outside the gene matches: 7. Germline CDR1 is SGHRS and CDR2 is YFSETQ. The CDR3 is CASSAGQDGYNEQFF. CDR3 DNA: TGCGCCAGCAGCGCTGGACAGGACGGCTACAATGAGCAGTTCTTC.